This TCR beta chain derives from a study of OX40 agonist ivuxolimab in advanced cancers. Overall study context: A history of anti-PD-1, anti-PD-L1 or anti-CTLA-4 therapy was acceptable, and over 35% had some.

TCRdb's table, derived via immunoSEQ multiplex PCR, lists solely in-frame clones and lacks some. Of some 69,000 clones detected, 80% to 95% appear once; the ten largest clones hold about 0.51%. This CDR3 comprises 15 residues. Germline V gene data show CDR1 as GTSNPN and CDR2 as SVGIG (reference sequence). V lost 0 bases to trimming and J lost 8 bases, with 19 bases between them. The sample holds one count of this clone. The chain couples TRBV30 to TRBJ1-2, with TRBD1 as a possible D gene (6 bases). This specimen consisted of CD4+ or CD8+ T cells sorted from blood, obtained in a trial of the OX40 agonist ivuxolimab. The TCR originated in an adult with an advanced solid tumor such as melanoma, head and neck, liver or kidney cancer. This CDR3 reads CAWSVQGGRGRGYTF. The DNA of the CDR3 is TGTGCCTGGAGTGTACAGGGAGGACGTGGACGGGGCTACACCTTC.